The T cell receptor (beta chain) described here comes from a study of T cells in Graves' hyperthyroidism and ophthalmopathy. The CDR3 runs to 13 residues. The V gene lost 5 bases and the J gene lost 2 bases, with 6 bases spanning the gap. Germline V gives CDR1 SNHLY, CDR2 FYNNEI. This clonotype was counted ten times or more. Antigen specificity is unknown. No ophthalmopathy progression within 18 months constituted stable Graves' hyperthyroidism. Diagnostic assessment was based on clinical symptoms, serum thyroxine and TRAb, thyroid ultrasound and orbital computed tomography. PBMCs were obtained from about 10 ml fresh peripheral blood. Study results and caveats: Most thyroid clonotypes that were expanded above 0.001 also turned up in blood.

RNA transcripts provided the source from which TCR beta CDR3 regions were amplified. Initially, a first-round RT-PCR of the TCR CDR3 employed the HTBI primer set. Using its own MiXCR run on the multiplex PCR reads, TCRdb lists one record per CDR3 protein. The sample has fewer than 110,000 distinct CDR3 sequences, about 50% seen once. The source is a man aged 35-49 years with Graves' hyperthyroidism. Sequenced input: blood. V usage is TRBV2 and J usage is TRBJ2-2; D may be TRBD2 (5 bases). CDR3 sequence: CASSTGNTGELFF. Written as DNA, the CDR3 is TGTGCCAGCAGTACGGGAAACACCGGGGAGCTGTTTTTT.